In its sample, the clone carrying this T cell receptor beta chain was seen a few times. Its antigen is undetermined. Trimming pared 4 bases from V and 9 bases from J, leaving 13 bases between. The CDR3 sequence is 12 residues long. These data originate in a study of identical twins. General observations from the study: For cord blood, abundant beta clonotypes had fewer insertions, unlike memory repertoires, which showed none.

TCRdb reprocessed the 5' RACE reads with MiXCR, giving one entry per CDR3 protein. The table has 400,000 to 500,000 distinct CDR3 sequences, roughly 18% seen once. The clonotype was recovered from a man aged 50 to 60 in good health. The V and J genes are TRBV12-3 or TRBV12-4 and TRBJ2-7; D might be TRBD2 (5 bases). Sequences were obtained from naive T cells sorted from blood. The CDR3, as DNA: TGTGCCAGCAGTTCACGGACTCAGACGCAGTACTTC. Residues: CASSSRTQTQYF.